Presented here are 17 T cell receptor beta chains from one specimen sequenced in a study of cytomegalovirus exposure and HLA in healthy donors. The study ran its PCR with 60 Vbeta and 13 Jbeta primers. Measured with immunoSEQ multiplex PCR; TCRdb has only the in-frame clones, and not every one. The sample has fewer than 250,000 clones, around 79% seen once. The sample consisted of PBMCs. The source of these receptors is a girl aged 2-10 years in good health and CMV-seronegative.

The chain couples TRBV11-2 to TRBJ2-7; D might be TRBD1 (5 bases). The V gene lost 5 bases and the J gene lost 3 bases, with 14 bases spanning the gap. Germline V CDR1 and CDR2: SGHAT, FQNNGV. The CDR3 has 14 amino acids. CDR3 region: CASSRGDSNYEQYF. The CDR3 nucleotides read TGTGCCAGCAGCCGCGGCGACAGCAACTACGAGCAGTACTTC.

The rearrangement uses TRBV9 and TRBJ2-4; tentative D call: TRBD1 (6 bases). The CDR3 extends over 15 amino acids. V was pared by 0 bases and J by 5 bases, with 12 bases between. The germline CDR1 and CDR2 sequences are SGDLS and YYNGEE. CDR3 sequence reads: CASSVGYRQENIQYF. In nucleotides, the CDR3 is TGTGCCAGCAGCGTAGGATACCGACAGGAAAACATTCAGTACTTC.

This chain connects TRBV6-1 to TRBJ1-5; D may be TRBD1 (5 bases). Trimming removed 7 bases at V and 3 bases at J, with 16 bases between. This CDR3 region has 15 residues. Germline lookup yields CDR1 MNHNS and CDR2 SASEGT. The CDR3 DNA is TGTGCCAGCACGCCCCCGGGGGGGATCAATCAGCCCCAGCATTTT. This sequence encodes CASTPPGGINQPQHF.

The J gene is TRBJ1-5, the V gene TRBV7-9; 8 positions match TRBD1. This CDR3 is 14 amino acids long. Trimming removed 1 base from V and 6 bases from J; junction bases left unmatched: 2. CDR1 is SEHNR and CDR2 is FQNEAQ in the germline V gene (reference sequence). The CDR3 sequence is CASSLGQGAQPQHF. The CDR3 coding sequence is TGTGCCAGCAGCTTAGGGCAGGGGGCTCAGCCCCAGCATTTT.

The CDR3 bases are TGTGCCAGCAGTGCTACTAGCGGGGGAAAGCGGACTAGCACAGATACGCAGTATTTT. Translated: CASSATSGGKRTSTDTQYF. This sequence joins TRBV6-1 and TRBJ2-3; 11 bases map to TRBD2. CDR3 length equals 19 residues. After removal of 4 bases from V and 0 bases from J, the junction contained 12 bases not matched to a gene. Germline CDR1 and CDR2: MNHNS and SASEGT.

The chain joins TRBV6-1 to TRBJ2-7; D remains unclear. V was cut by 0 bases and J by 3 bases, with 6 bases left in between. This CDR3 region has 13 residues. Germline V gene lookup returns CDR1 MNHNS and CDR2 SASEGT. Here the CDR3 reads CASSEAYSYEQYF. The CDR3, as DNA: TGTGCCAGCAGTGAAGCGTATAGCTACGAGCAGTACTTC.

The chain couples TRBV4-1 to TRBJ1-5, with a tentative D call TRBD1 (5 bases). This CDR3 comprises 17 residues. V was trimmed by 1 base and J by 5 bases, leaving 18 bases between them. Germline CDR1 reads MGHRA; CDR2 reads YSYEKL. The DNA of the CDR3 is TGCGCCAGCAGCCAAGTCTATCCGACTGGGGGGGATCAGCCCCAGCATTTT. Its translation: CASSQVYPTGGDQPQHF.

The chain employs TRBV5-1 and TRBJ1-2, with D possibly matching TRBD1 (6 bases). The CDR3 covers 13 residues. Germline-derived CDR1 and CDR2 are SGHRS and YFSETQ. Trimming left V 3 bases short and J 7 bases short, with 13 bases between. As DNA, the CDR3 is TGCGCCAGCAGCTATTCAGGGGAGTCTGGCTACACCTTC. It specifies CASSYSGESGYTF.

This rearrangement joins TRBV10-1 to TRBJ2-7, with D perhaps matching TRBD2 (6 bases). The CDR3 length is 15 residues. V shed 7 bases and J shed 2 bases, with 18 bases lying between them. Germline CDR1 WNHNN, CDR2 SYGVQD (reference sequence). The CDR3 sequence is CASKDREARTYEQYF. Here the CDR3 DNA reads TGCGCCAGCAAAGATAGGGAGGCCAGGACCTACGAGCAGTACTTC.

Remarks on this clone: The identical CDR3 is also encoded by other nucleotide sequences in the sample. The rearrangement links TRBV18 to TRBJ2-3, with TRBD2 identical over 11 bases. This CDR3 is 15 amino acids long. Germline V gives CDR1 KGHSH, CDR2 LQKENI. V gave up 3 bases and J gave up 3 bases; unmatched junction bases: 2. CDR3 sequence: CASSPRLAGTDTQYF. The CDR3 nucleotides are TGTGCCAGCTCACCCCGACTAGCGGGAACAGATACGCAGTATTTT.

This clone has only a few counts. The V gene is TRBV4-2, the J gene TRBJ2-3; 10 bases are shared with TRBD1. V trimming: 1 base; J trimming: 4 bases; junction bases outside the gene matches: 5. In germline, CDR1 is LGHNA, CDR2 YNFKEQ. The CDR3 has 16 residues. The CDR3 region has the DNA TGTGCCAGCAGCCAAGTCCCGGGACAGGGGTCAGATACGCAGTATTTT. Encoded protein: CASSQVPGQGSDTQYF.

The genes are TRBV5-4 and TRBJ2-7; 11 positions agree with TRBD2. The CDR3 has 15 residues. With V trimmed by 0 bases and J by 4 bases, 3 bases remained unmatched. Germline-derived CDR1 and CDR2 are SGHNT and YYREEE (reference sequence). In DNA, the CDR3 is TGTGCCAGCAGCTTGGTGACTAGCGGGATTTACGAGCAGTACTTC. Translation: CASSLVTSGIYEQYF.

The V and J genes are TRBV29-1 and TRBJ1-1; TRBD1 matches at 7 bases. From germline, CDR1 is SQVTM and CDR2 ANQGSEA. The CDR3 contains 14 residues. J was trimmed by 2 bases and V by 2 bases; bases with no gene match: 5. The CDR3 reads CSVELGQVNTEAFF. The CDR3 coding sequence is TGCAGCGTTGAACTAGGACAGGTTAACACTGAAGCTTTCTTT.

This clone was seen only a few times. The chain carries TRBV18 and TRBJ1-5, with D unclear. CDR1 KGHSH and CDR2 LQKENI come from the germline V gene. The V end was cut by 9 bases, the J end by 1 base, with 10 bases between. This CDR3 region has 13 residues. CDR3 coding DNA: TGTGCCAGTGCAGATTCAAGCAATCAGCCCCAGCATTTT. Encoded protein: CASADSSNQPQHF.

The V call is TRBV6-1, the J call TRBJ1-6, with a possible D match to TRBD1 (5 bases). The CDR3 length is 14 residues. The V gene lost 4 bases and the J gene lost 7 bases, with 11 bases spanning the gap. Germline V gene lookup returns CDR1 MNHNS and CDR2 SASEGT. The CDR3 loop is CASSAGRVNSPLHF. As DNA, the CDR3 is TGTGCCAGCAGTGCAGGGAGGGTAAATTCACCCCTCCACTTT.

This clone was observed once. CDR3 sequence: CSGRTGSDEQFF. DNA of the CDR3: TGCAGCGGACGGACTGGTAGTGATGAGCAGTTCTTC. The V call is TRBV29-1, the J call TRBJ2-1; D is perhaps TRBD2 (5 bases). V was trimmed by 7 bases and J by 8 bases, leaving 15 bases between them. This CDR3 has 12 residues. The germline V gene encodes CDR1 SQVTM and CDR2 ANQGSEA.

V and J are TRBV5-1 and TRBJ2-7; D unresolved. V lost 0 bases and J 2 bases, leaving 3 bases between the germline ends. The CDR3 has 12 amino acids. The germline CDR1 and CDR2 sequences are SGHRS and YFSETQ. The CDR3 loop is CASSLGTYEQYF. The CDR3 nucleotides are TGCGCCAGCAGCTTGGGTACCTACGAGCAGTACTTC.